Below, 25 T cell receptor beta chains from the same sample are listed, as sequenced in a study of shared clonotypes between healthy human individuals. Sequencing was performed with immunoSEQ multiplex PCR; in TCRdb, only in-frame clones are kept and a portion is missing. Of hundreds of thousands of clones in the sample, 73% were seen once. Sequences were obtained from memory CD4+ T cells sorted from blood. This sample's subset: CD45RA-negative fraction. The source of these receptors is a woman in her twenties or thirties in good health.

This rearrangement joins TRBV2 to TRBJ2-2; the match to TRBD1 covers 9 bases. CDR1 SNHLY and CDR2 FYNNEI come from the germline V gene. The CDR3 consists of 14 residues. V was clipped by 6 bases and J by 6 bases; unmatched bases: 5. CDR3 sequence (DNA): TGTGCCAGCAGCCGGGACAGGGAGCCCGGGGAGCTGTTTTTT. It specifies CASSRDREPGELFF.

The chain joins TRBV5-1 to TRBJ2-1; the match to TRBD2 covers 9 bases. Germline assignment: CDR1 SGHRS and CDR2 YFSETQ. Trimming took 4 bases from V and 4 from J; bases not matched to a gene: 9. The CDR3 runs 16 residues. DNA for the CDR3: TGCGCCAGCAGCGTAGCCGGGACTAGCAGTTACAATGAGCAGTTCTTC. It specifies CASSVAGTSSYNEQFF.

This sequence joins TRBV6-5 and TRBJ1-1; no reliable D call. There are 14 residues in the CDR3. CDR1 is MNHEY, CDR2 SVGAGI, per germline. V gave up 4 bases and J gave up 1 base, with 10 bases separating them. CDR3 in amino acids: CASSSDRANTEAFF. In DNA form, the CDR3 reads TGTGCCAGCAGTTCGGACCGAGCGAACACTGAAGCTTTCTTT.

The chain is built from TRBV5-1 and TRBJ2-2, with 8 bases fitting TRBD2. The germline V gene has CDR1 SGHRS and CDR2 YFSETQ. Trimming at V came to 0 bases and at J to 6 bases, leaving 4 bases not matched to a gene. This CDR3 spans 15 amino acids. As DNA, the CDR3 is TGCGCCAGCAGCTTGGAGGCTAGCGGGCCCGGGGAGCTGTTTTTT. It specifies CASSLEASGPGELFF.

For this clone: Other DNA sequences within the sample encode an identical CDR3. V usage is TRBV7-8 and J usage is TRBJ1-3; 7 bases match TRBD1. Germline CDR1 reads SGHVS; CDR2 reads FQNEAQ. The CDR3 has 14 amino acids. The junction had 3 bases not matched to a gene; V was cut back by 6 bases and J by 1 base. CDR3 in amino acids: CASSRQGSGNTIYF. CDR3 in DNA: TGTGCCAGCAGTCGACAGGGTTCTGGAAACACCATATATTTT. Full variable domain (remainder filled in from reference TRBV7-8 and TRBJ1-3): GAGVSQSPRYKVAKRGQDVALRCDPISGHVSLFWYQQALGQGPEFLTYFQNEAQLDKSGLPSDRFFAERPEGSVSTLKIQRTQQEDSAVYLCASSRQGSGNTIYFGEGSWLTVV.

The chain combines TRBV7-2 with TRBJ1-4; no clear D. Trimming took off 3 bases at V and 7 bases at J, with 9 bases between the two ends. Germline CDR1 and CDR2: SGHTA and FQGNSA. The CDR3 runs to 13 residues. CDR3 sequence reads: CASSFGGGEKLFF. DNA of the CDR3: TGTGCCAGCAGCTTCGGAGGTGGTGAAAAACTGTTTTTT.

The CDR3 sequence: CASSFMGFPNYGYTF. The CDR3 nucleotides are TGTGCCAGCAGCTTTATGGGGTTTCCTAACTATGGCTACACCTTC. The rearrangement joins TRBV5-6 to TRBJ1-2, with no clear D. This CDR3 has 15 residues. In germline, CDR1 is SGHDT, CDR2 YYEEEE. V was cut by 2 bases and J by 0 bases, with 11 bases left in between.

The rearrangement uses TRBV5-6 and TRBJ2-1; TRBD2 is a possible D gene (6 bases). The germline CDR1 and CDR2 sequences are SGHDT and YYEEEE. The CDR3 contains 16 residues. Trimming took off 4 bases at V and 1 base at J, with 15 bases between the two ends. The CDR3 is CASSKTQGGSYNEQFF. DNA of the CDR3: TGTGCCAGCAGCAAAACCCAGGGAGGATCCTACAATGAGCAGTTCTTC.

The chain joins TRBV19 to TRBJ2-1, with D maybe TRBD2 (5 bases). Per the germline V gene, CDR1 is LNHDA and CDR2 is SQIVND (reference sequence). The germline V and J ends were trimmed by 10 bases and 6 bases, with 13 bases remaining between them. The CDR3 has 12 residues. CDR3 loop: CATSSLGNEQFF. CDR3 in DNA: TGTGCCACCTCTAGCCTGGGCAATGAGCAGTTCTTC.

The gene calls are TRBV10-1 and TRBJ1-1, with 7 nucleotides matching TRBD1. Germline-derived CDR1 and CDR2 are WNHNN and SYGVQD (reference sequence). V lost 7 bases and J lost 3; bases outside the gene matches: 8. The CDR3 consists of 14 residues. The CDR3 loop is CASNQGGEYTEAFF. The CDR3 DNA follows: TGCGCCAGCAACCAGGGGGGGGAGTACACTGAAGCTTTCTTT.

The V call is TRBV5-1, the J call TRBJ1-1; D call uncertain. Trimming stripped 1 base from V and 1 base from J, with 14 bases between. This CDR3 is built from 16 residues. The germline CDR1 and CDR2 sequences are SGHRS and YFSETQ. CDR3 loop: CASSLFIDPENTEAFF. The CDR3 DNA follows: TGCGCCAGCAGCTTGTTCATCGACCCCGAGAACACTGAAGCTTTCTTT.

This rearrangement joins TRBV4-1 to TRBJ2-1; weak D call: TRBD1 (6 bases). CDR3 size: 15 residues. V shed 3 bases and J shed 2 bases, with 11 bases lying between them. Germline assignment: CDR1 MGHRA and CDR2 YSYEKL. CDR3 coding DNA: TGCGCCAGCAGCCATGGGCAGGGGCCCTACAATGAGCAGTTCTTC. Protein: CASSHGQGPYNEQFF.

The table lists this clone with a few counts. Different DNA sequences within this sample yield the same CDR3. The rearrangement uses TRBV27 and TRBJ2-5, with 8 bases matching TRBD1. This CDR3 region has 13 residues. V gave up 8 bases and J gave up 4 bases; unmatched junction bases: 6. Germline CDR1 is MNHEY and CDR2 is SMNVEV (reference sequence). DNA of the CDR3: TGTGCCAGCCGATTAACAGGGGGAGAGACCCAGTACTTC. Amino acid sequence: CASRLTGGETQYF.

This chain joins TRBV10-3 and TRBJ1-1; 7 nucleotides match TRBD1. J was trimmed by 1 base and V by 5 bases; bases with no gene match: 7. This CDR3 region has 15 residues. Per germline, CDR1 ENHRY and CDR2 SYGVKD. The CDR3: CAISSGQARNTEAFF. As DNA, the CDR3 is TGTGCCATCAGTTCTGGACAGGCACGGAACACTGAAGCTTTCTTT.

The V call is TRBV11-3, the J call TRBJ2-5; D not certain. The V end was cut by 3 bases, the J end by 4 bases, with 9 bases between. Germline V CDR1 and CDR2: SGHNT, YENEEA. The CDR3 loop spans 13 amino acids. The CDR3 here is CASSLVGAETQYF. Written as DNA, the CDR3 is TGTGCCAGCAGCTTGGTCGGCGCAGAGACCCAGTACTTC.

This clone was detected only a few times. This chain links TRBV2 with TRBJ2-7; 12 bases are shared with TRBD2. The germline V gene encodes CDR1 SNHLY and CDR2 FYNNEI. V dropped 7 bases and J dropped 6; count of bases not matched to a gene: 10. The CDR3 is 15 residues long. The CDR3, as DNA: TGTGCCAGCACCGCCTTGACTAGCGGGAGTGGCGAGCAGTACTTC. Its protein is CASTALTSGSGEQYF.

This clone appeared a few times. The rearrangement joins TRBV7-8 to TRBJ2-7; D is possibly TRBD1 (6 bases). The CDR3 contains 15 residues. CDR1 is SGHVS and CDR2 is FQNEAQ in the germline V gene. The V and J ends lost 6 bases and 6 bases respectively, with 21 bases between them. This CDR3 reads CASSFDRSQRVEQYF. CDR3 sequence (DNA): TGTGCCAGCAGTTTCGACAGGTCCCAAAGGGTCGAGCAGTACTTC.

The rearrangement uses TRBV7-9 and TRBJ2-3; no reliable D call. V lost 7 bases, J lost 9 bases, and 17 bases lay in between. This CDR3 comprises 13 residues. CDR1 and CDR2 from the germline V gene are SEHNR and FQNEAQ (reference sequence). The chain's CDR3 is CASNLPPKETQYF. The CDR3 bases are TGTGCCAGCAACCTCCCTCCGAAGGAAACGCAGTATTTT.

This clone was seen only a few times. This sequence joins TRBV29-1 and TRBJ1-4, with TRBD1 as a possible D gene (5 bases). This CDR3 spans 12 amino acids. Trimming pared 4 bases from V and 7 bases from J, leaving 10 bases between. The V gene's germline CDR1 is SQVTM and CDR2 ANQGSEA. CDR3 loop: CSVGDSAEKLFF. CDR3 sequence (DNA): TGCAGCGTTGGGGACTCAGCTGAAAAACTGTTTTTT. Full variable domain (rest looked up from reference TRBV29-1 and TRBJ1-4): SAVISQKPSRDICQRGTSLTIQCQVDSQVTMMFWYRQQPGQSLTLIATANQGSEATYESGFVIDKFPISRPNLTFSTLTVSNMSPEDSSIYLCSVGDSAEKLFFGSGTQLSVL.

The CDR3: CASSSRQAYTIYF. CDR3 coding DNA: TGTGCCAGCAGTAGTAGACAGGCATACACCATATATTTT. V and J are TRBV7-9 and TRBJ1-3, with D perhaps TRBD1 (6 bases). This CDR3 is built from 13 residues. The V end was cut by 6 bases, the J end by 8 bases, with 14 bases between. CDR1 is SEHNR and CDR2 is FQNEAQ in the germline V gene (reference sequence).

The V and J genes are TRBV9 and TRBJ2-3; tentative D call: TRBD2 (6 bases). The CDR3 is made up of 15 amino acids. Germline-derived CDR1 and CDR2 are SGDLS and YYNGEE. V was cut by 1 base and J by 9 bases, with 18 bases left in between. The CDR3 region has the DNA TGTGCCAGCAGCGTAAGTTACGGGAGAGAAGGGACGCAGTATTTT. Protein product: CASSVSYGREGTQYF.

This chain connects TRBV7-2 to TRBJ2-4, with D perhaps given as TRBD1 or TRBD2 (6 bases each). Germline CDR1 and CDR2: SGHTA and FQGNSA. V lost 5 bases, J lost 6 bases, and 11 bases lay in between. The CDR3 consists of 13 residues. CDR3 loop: CASSRGVRNIQYF. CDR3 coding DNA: TGTGCCAGCAGCAGGGGGGTGAGAAACATTCAGTACTTC.

CDR3 nucleotides: TGTGCCAGCAGCTCCTTCAGCTCTGGGGCCAACGTCCTGACTTTC. Translated, it gives CASSSFSSGANVLTF. The chain employs TRBV7-9 and TRBJ2-6; the D is unclear. V dropped 4 bases and J dropped 0 bases, with 7 bases sitting between them. There are 15 residues in the CDR3. Per germline, CDR1 SEHNR and CDR2 FQNEAQ (reference sequence).

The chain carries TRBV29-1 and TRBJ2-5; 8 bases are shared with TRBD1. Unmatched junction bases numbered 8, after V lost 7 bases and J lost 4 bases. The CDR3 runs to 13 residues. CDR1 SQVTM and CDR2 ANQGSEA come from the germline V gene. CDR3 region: CSAQGASVETQYF. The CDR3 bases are TGCAGCGCCCAGGGGGCGTCGGTAGAGACCCAGTACTTC. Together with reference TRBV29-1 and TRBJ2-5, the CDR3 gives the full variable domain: SAVISQKPSRDICQRGTSLTIQCQVDSQVTMMFWYRQQPGQSLTLIATANQGSEATYESGFVIDKFPISRPNLTFSTLTVSNMSPEDSSIYLCSAQGASVETQYFGPGTRLLVL.

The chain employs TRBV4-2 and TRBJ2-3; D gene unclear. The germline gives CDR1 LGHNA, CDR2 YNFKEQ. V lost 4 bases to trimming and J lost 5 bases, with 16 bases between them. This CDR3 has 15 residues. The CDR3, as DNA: TGTGCCAGCAGCCCAGGAACCCAGGACGGAGATACGCAGTATTTT. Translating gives CASSPGTQDGDTQYF.